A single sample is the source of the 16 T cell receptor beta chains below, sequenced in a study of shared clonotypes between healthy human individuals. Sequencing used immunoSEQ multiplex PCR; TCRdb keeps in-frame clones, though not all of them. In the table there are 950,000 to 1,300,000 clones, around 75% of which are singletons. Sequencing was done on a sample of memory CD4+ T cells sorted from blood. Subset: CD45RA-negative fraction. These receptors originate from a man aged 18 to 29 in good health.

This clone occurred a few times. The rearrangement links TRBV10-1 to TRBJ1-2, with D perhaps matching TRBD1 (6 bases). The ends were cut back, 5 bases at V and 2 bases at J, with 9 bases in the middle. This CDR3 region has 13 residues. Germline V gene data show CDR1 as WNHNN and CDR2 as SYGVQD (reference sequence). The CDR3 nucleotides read TGCGCCAGCAGTCAGGGGCTGAACTATGGCTACACCTTC. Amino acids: CASSQGLNYGYTF.

This chain's CDR3 is CASSTLTSGGTDTQYF. CDR3 nucleotide sequence: TGTGCCAGTAGTACCCTCACTAGCGGGGGTACGGATACGCAGTATTTT. The V and J genes are TRBV19 and TRBJ2-3; 11 bases are a match to TRBD2. The CDR3 runs to 16 residues. V gave up 4 bases and J gave up 6 bases; unmatched junction bases: 9. The germline CDR1 and CDR2 sequences are LNHDA and SQIVND (reference sequence).

The DNA for the CDR3 is TGCGCCAGCAGCTTGGCAGGGCCCTCCACTGACACCGGGGAGCTGTTTTTT. Protein: CASSLAGPSTDTGELFF. The chain links TRBV5-1 to TRBJ2-2, with D tentatively TRBD1 (5 bases). Germline V CDR1 and CDR2: SGHRS, YFSETQ. The V end was cut by 0 bases, the J end by 3 bases, with 15 bases between. The CDR3 length is 17 residues.

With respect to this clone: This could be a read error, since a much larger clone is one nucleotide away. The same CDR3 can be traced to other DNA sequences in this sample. CDR3 loop: CAWTGGPGGYTF. CDR3 nucleotide sequence: TGTGCTTGGACAGGGGGTCCGGGTGGCTACACCTTC. V is TRBV30 and J is TRBJ1-2, with 10 bases fitting TRBD1. The CDR3 sequence is 12 residues long. The germline gives CDR1 GTSNPN, CDR2 SVGIG (reference sequence).

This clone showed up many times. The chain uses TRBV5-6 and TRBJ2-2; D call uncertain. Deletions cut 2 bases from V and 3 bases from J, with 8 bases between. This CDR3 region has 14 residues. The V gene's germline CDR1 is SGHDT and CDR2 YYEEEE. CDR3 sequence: CASSFFGDTGELFF. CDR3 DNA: TGTGCCAGCAGCTTCTTTGGGGACACCGGGGAGCTGTTTTTT.

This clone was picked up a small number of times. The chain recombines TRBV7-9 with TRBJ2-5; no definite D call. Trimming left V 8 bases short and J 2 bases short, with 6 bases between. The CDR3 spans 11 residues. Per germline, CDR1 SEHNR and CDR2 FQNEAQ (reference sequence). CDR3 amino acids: CASEAQETQYF. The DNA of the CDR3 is TGTGCCAGCGAGGCACAAGAGACCCAGTACTTC.

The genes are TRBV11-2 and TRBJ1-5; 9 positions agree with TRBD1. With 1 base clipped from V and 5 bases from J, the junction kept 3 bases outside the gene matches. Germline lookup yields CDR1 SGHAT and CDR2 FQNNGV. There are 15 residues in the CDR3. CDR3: CASSLGGQGHQPQHF. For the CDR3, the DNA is TGTGCCAGCAGCTTAGGGGGACAGGGACATCAGCCCCAGCATTTT. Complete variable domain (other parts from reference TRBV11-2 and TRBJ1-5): EAGVAQSPRYKIIEKRQSVAFWCNPISGHATLYWYQQILGQGPKLLIQFQNNGVVDDSQLPKDRFSAERLKGVDSTLKIQPAKLEDSAVYLCASSLGGQGHQPQHFGDGTRLSIL.

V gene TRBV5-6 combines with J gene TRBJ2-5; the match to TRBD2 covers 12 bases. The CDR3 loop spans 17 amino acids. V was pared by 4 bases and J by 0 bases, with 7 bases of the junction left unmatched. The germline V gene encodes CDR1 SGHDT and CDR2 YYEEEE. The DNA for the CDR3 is TGTGCCAGCAGCGTTACCGGGACTAGCGGGTACCAAGAGACCCAGTACTTC. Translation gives CASSVTGTSGYQETQYF.

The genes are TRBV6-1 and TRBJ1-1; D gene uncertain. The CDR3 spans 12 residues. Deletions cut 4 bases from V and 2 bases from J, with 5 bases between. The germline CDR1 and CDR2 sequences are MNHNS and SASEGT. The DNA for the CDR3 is TGTGCCAGCAGTGCCATTAACACTGAAGCTTTCTTT. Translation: CASSAINTEAFF.

The CDR3: CASSGGTSGEWETQYF. CDR3 DNA sequence: TGTGCCAGCAGCGGGGGGACTAGCGGGGAATGGGAGACCCAGTACTTC. This chain joins TRBV9 and TRBJ2-5; 13 bases map to TRBD2. Looked up from germline, CDR1 is SGDLS and CDR2 is YYNGEE. Trimming took 3 bases from V and 5 from J; bases not matched to a gene: 7. The CDR3 consists of 16 residues.

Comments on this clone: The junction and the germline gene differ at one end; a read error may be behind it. CDR3 DNA sequence: TGTGCCTGGAGTGTAGGGCTAGCGGGAGTCTGGGTCTTC. Translation gives CAWSVGLAGVWVF. The chain uses TRBV30 and TRBJ2-1; 10 positions agree with TRBD2. CDR1 is GTSNPN, CDR2 SVGIG, per germline (reference sequence). CDR3 length: 13 residues.

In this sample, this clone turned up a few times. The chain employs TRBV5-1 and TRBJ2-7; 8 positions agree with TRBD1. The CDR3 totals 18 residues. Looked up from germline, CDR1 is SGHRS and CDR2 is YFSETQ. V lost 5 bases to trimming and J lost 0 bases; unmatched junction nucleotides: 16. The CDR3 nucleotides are TGCGCCAGCAGGGCAGCTACAGGGGGATCCAGCGGCTCCTACGAGCAGTACTTC. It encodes CASRAATGGSSGSYEQYF. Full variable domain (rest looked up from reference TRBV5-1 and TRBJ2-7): KAGVTQTPRYLIKTRGQQVTLSCSPISGHRSVSWYQQTPGQGLQFLFEYFSETQRNKGNFPGRFSGRQFSNSRSEMNVSTLELGDSALYLCASRAATGGSSGSYEQYFGPGTRLTVT.

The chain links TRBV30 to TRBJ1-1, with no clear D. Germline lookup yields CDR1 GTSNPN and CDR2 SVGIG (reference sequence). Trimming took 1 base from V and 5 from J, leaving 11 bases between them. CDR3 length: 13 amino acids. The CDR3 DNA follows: TGTGCCTGGAGTGATCTGTTAACTACTGAAGCTTTCTTT. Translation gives CAWSDLLTTEAFF.

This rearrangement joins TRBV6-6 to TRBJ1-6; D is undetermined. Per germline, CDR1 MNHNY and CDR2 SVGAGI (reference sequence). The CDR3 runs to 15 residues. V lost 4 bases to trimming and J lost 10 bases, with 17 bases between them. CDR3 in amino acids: CASSFPVSEWSPLHF. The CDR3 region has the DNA TGTGCCAGCAGTTTCCCCGTTTCAGAGTGGTCACCCCTCCACTTT.

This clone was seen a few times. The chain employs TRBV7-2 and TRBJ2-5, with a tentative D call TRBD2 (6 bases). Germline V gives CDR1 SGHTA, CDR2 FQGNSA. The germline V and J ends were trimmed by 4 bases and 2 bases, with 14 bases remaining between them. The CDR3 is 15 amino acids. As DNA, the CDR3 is TGTGCCAGCAGCTCGCTGCGGGGTCCTCAAGAGACCCAGTACTTC. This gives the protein CASSSLRGPQETQYF.

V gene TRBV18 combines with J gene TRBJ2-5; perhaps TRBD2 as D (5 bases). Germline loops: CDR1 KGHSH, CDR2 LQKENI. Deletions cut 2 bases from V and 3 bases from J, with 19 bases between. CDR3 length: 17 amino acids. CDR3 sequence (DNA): TGTGCCAGCTCACCATTTTCGTTGGGAAGCGGCGAAGAGACCCAGTACTTC. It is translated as CASSPFSLGSGEETQYF.